The 27 T cell receptor beta chains below come from one sample, sequenced in a study. TCRdb ran MiXCR on the RT-PCR reads and lists one entry per CDR3 protein. The sample lists more than 600,000 distinct CDR3 sequences; approximately 14% were seen once. Sequenced material: memory CD4+ T cells from blood. The receptors shown here come from a female donor in good health, serving as a healthy control.

This clonotype has a count of ten or more. This sequence joins TRBV29-1 and TRBJ2-2, with D perhaps TRBD1 or TRBD2 (5 bases each). This CDR3 region has 12 residues. The germline V gene has CDR1 SQVTM and CDR2 ANQGSEA. Deletions cut 6 bases from V and 6 bases from J, with 11 bases between. The CDR3 bases are TGCAGCGTCGCGAGAGGGGCCGGGGAGCTGTTTTTT. It translates to CSVARGAGELFF.

This clonotype has more than one count but fewer than ten. The chain couples TRBV7-2 to TRBJ2-3; weak D call: TRBD2 (5 bases). Trimming cost V 3 bases and J 0 bases, with 10 bases left between them. Germline V gene data show CDR1 as SGHTA and CDR2 as FQGNSA. There are 15 residues in the CDR3. The CDR3 nucleotides read TGTGCCAGCAGCTTCTGGGAGTCCAGCACAGATACGCAGTATTTT. It codes for CASSFWESSTDTQYF.

This clonotype was detected many times. The chain has TRBV5-1 and TRBJ1-5; D unclear. The CDR3 totals 14 residues. V gave up 0 bases and J gave up 5 bases, with 9 bases separating them. Per germline, CDR1 SGHRS and CDR2 YFSETQ. The CDR3 bases are TGCGCCAGCAGCTTGGACAGTTCGGATCAGCCCCAGCATTTT. Encoded protein: CASSLDSSDQPQHF.

This clonotype was seen at least ten times. J is TRBJ2-7 and V is TRBV28; no definite D call. V shed 6 bases and J shed 1 base, with 16 bases lying between them. Germline V gene lookup returns CDR1 MDHEN and CDR2 SYDVKM. This CDR3 comprises 15 residues. The chain's CDR3 is CASRPPVDWSYEQYF. CDR3 nucleotides: TGTGCCAGCAGGCCCCCGGTTGACTGGTCCTACGAGCAGTACTTC.

This clonotype was seen more than once but under ten times. V gene TRBV20-1 combines with J gene TRBJ1-5; the D is unclear. Trimming took off 1 base at V and 5 bases at J, with 18 bases between the two ends. CDR1 DFQATT and CDR2 SNEGSKA come from the germline V gene (reference sequence). This CDR3 spans 16 amino acids. CDR3 in DNA: TGCAGTGCTAGAGTACTCGGGATTGCGTCGGATCAGCCCCAGCATTTT. It is translated as CSARVLGIASDQPQHF.

At least ten counts were recorded for this clonotype. The J gene is TRBJ2-1, the V gene TRBV6-5; TRBD2 agrees at 7 bases. The germline gives CDR1 MNHEY, CDR2 SVGAGI. The CDR3 is made up of 15 amino acids. V was pared by 2 bases and J by 2 bases, with 3 bases of the junction left unmatched. CDR3 sequence: CASSYVGGPYNEQFF. The CDR3 DNA reads as TGTGCCAGCAGTTACGTGGGAGGGCCCTACAATGAGCAGTTCTTC.

This clonotype was recorded a few times. The V call is TRBV4-2, the J call TRBJ1-5, with D possibly TRBD1 on 6 matching bases. The CDR3 totals 15 residues. CDR1 is LGHNA and CDR2 is YNFKEQ in the germline V gene. Trimming shortened V by 0 bases and J by 5 bases, and 11 bases separated the two germline ends. Here the CDR3 reads CASSQDRDTDQPQHF. DNA of the CDR3: TGTGCCAGCAGCCAAGATAGGGACACAGATCAGCCCCAGCATTTT.

This clonotype was recorded a few times. The chain recombines TRBV7-9 with TRBJ2-7; D not certain. The germline gives CDR1 SEHNR, CDR2 FQNEAQ (reference sequence). The CDR3 has 11 residues. Trimming left V 0 bases short and J 9 bases short, with 6 bases between. Written as DNA, the CDR3 is TGTGCCAGCAGCTTAGCGGGAATGCAGTACTTC. Protein product: CASSLAGMQYF.

This chain uses TRBV20-1 with TRBJ1-4; D call uncertain. Between the trimmed V and J ends, which lost 5 bases and 4 bases, there was a span of 11 bases. Germline V gene data show CDR1 as DFQATT and CDR2 as SNEGSKA (reference sequence). The CDR3 extends over 13 amino acids. In DNA, the CDR3 is TGCAGTGCTCATGACCGGATTAATGAAAAACTGTTTTTT. It is translated as CSAHDRINEKLFF.

The rearrangement links TRBV20-1 to TRBJ2-7, with 10 nucleotides matching TRBD1. The germline V gene has CDR1 DFQATT and CDR2 SNEGSKA (reference sequence). The J segment lost 4 bases and the V segment lost 5 bases, leaving 5 bases of the junction unmatched. The CDR3 runs to 13 residues. The CDR3 region has the DNA TGCAGTGCTGGCGGGACAGGGGTGTACGAGCAGTACTTC. Translated: CSAGGTGVYEQYF.

The chain has TRBV5-1 and TRBJ2-3, with 7 bases lining up with TRBD2. CDR1 and CDR2 from the germline V gene are SGHRS and YFSETQ. J gave up 4 bases and V 0 bases, and 8 bases lay outside the gene matches. The CDR3 is made up of 16 amino acids. This chain's CDR3 is CASSLVWGGRSDTQYF. CDR3 bases: TGCGCCAGCAGCTTGGTTTGGGGCGGGAGATCAGATACGCAGTATTTT. The full variable domain, its missing parts supplied by reference TRBV5-1 and TRBJ2-3, is KAGVTQTPRYLIKTRGQQVTLSCSPISGHRSVSWYQQTPGQGLQFLFEYFSETQRNKGNFPGRFSGRQFSNSRSEMNVSTLELGDSALYLCASSLVWGGRSDTQYFGPGTRLTVL.

The chain combines TRBV19 with TRBJ1-4; D call uncertain. The germline gives CDR1 LNHDA, CDR2 SQIVND (reference sequence). CDR3 size: 15 residues. Trimming left V 5 bases short and J 0 bases short, with 10 bases between. The CDR3 loop is CASSVTAATNEKLFF. CDR3 bases: TGTGCCAGTAGTGTTACAGCAGCAACTAATGAAAAACTGTTTTTT.

This clonotype was seen repeatedly, ten times or more. V usage is TRBV29-1 and J usage is TRBJ2-1; D is undetermined. The CDR3 totals 12 residues. Trimming took off 0 bases at V and 8 bases at J, with 8 bases between the two ends. Germline V gives CDR1 SQVTM, CDR2 ANQGSEA. The CDR3 sequence is CSVEDLRDEQFF. The CDR3 DNA sequence: TGCAGCGTTGAAGATTTACGGGATGAGCAGTTCTTC.

Only a few counts were recorded for this clonotype. CDR3 DNA: TGTGCCAGCAGGTTTATAGGGGTAGAGACCCAGTACTTC. Protein sequence: CASRFIGVETQYF. This chain uses TRBV27 with TRBJ2-5, with D possibly being TRBD1 (5 bases). V was shortened by 6 bases and J by 4 bases, with 12 bases between the two germline ends. The CDR3 contains 13 residues. CDR1 is MNHEY, CDR2 SMNVEV, per germline (reference sequence).

The rearrangement uses TRBV29-1 and TRBJ2-7; the D call may be TRBD1 or TRBD2 (5 bases each). The germline V gene has CDR1 SQVTM and CDR2 ANQGSEA. The CDR3 runs to 11 residues. The V end lost 5 bases, the J end lost 8 bases, and 13 bases lay between the germline ends. CDR3 coding DNA: TGCAGCGTTCGGGACGGCTTAAAGCAGTACTTC. Translating it yields CSVRDGLKQYF.

A few counts support this clonotype. V gene TRBV6-6 combines with J gene TRBJ1-5; TRBD1 might be the D (6 bases). Trimming stripped 4 bases from V and 0 bases from J, with 16 bases between. The CDR3 is made up of 17 amino acids. The germline V gene has CDR1 MNHNY and CDR2 SVGAGI (reference sequence). CDR3 coding DNA: TGTGCCAGCAGTTCATTGGGGGCGAAATATAGCAATCAGCCCCAGCATTTT. This encodes CASSSLGAKYSNQPQHF.

The chain couples TRBV9 to TRBJ1-6; tentative D call: TRBD1 (6 bases). CDR1 is SGDLS, CDR2 YYNGEE, per germline. The CDR3 loop spans 14 amino acids. V lost 4 bases and J lost 10, with 15 bases in between. The CDR3 protein is CASSTGQLKSPLHF. The CDR3 coding sequence is TGTGCCAGCAGCACGGGACAATTAAAGTCACCCCTCCACTTT.

This clonotype was counted ten times or more. CDR3 bases: TGTGCCAGCAGTCGGGACATTCGATTCTACGAGCAGTACTTC. It encodes CASSRDIRFYEQYF. The chain carries TRBV12-3 or TRBV12-4 and TRBJ2-7; D may be TRBD1 (6 bases). CDR3 length: 14 amino acids. Trimming took 5 bases from V and 3 from J, leaving 14 bases between them.

This clonotype occurred once. DNA of the CDR3: TGTGCCATCGGACAGGGGGCGGGTGGCTACACCTTC. Translation gives CAIGQGAGGYTF. The chain carries TRBV28 and TRBJ1-2; 11 bases are shared with TRBD1. CDR1 is MDHEN, CDR2 SYDVKM, per germline. This CDR3 comprises 12 residues. Germline trimming cut 10 bases from V and 7 bases from J; bases unmatched to any gene: 5.

This clonotype was detected a few times. The CDR3 DNA reads TGTGCCAGCAGCTTCCGGGACAGGGGGCGGACAGATACGCAGTATTTT. Its translation: CASSFRDRGRTDTQYF. The V and J genes are TRBV6-2 or TRBV6-3 and TRBJ2-3, with TRBD1 identical over 12 bases. Germline CDR1 is MNHEY and CDR2 is SVGEGT. V lost 6 bases, J lost 3 bases, and 7 bases stayed unmatched. This CDR3 contains 16 residues.

The chain joins TRBV7-9 to TRBJ2-1; D is unresolved. This CDR3 has 12 amino acids. Trimming stripped 0 bases from V and 7 bases from J, with 4 bases between. Looked up from germline, CDR1 is SEHNR and CDR2 is FQNEAQ (reference sequence). The CDR3 DNA sequence: TGTGCCAGCAGCTTAGCTCATAATGAGCAGTTCTTC. Translation gives CASSLAHNEQFF.

This clonotype was detected ten times or more. This rearrangement joins TRBV27 to TRBJ1-5; TRBD1 matches at 9 bases. The ends lost 5 bases at V and 4 bases at J; junction bases unmatched: 3. The CDR3 is 14 residues long. The germline V gene encodes CDR1 MNHEY and CDR2 SMNVEV (reference sequence). CDR3 DNA: TGTGCCAGCAGTCCCGGGACAGGGAATCAGCCCCAGCATTTT. Protein product: CASSPGTGNQPQHF.

This clonotype was observed many times. The J gene is TRBJ2-7, the V gene TRBV20-1, with 11 bases identical to TRBD2. Germline loops: CDR1 DFQATT, CDR2 SNEGSKA (reference sequence). V gave up 5 bases and J gave up 6 bases; unmatched junction bases: 3. The CDR3 length is 12 residues. The CDR3 DNA reads as TGCAGTGCTGGTAGCGGGAGGGTCGAGCAGTACTTC. Protein: CSAGSGRVEQYF.

This sequence joins TRBV3-1 and TRBJ2-1; no clear D. This CDR3 is built from 15 residues. Trimming stripped 4 bases from V and 7 bases from J, with 17 bases between. CDR1 LGHDT and CDR2 YNNKEL come from the germline V gene (reference sequence). The CDR3 DNA reads TGTGCCAGCAGCCCCACCTACGAAGTTGGGAATGAGCAGTTCTTC. Its protein is CASSPTYEVGNEQFF.

This sequence joins TRBV5-1 and TRBJ1-2; the D is unclear. Germline V CDR1 and CDR2: SGHRS, YFSETQ. The CDR3 is 13 amino acids. The V and J ends lost 0 bases and 7 bases respectively, with 10 bases between them. The chain's CDR3 is CASSLEGSGGYTF. The DNA for the CDR3 is TGCGCCAGCAGCTTGGAAGGCTCAGGTGGCTACACCTTC.

The rearrangement links TRBV18 to TRBJ2-1; perhaps TRBD2 as D (6 bases). With 3 bases removed from V and 9 bases from J, the gap between germline ends came to 9 bases. The germline gives CDR1 KGHSH, CDR2 LQKENI. The CDR3 runs 12 residues. The CDR3 DNA sequence: TGTGCCAGCTCACCGCTGGAGGGTGAGCAGTTCTTC. It codes for CASSPLEGEQFF.

This clonotype showed up many times. The chain recombines TRBV29-1 with TRBJ2-1; no clear D gene. The V gene lost 7 bases and the J gene lost 2 bases, with 6 bases spanning the gap. The CDR3 has 11 residues. Per the germline V gene, CDR1 is SQVTM and CDR2 is ANQGSEA. The CDR3 nucleotides read TGCAGCGAACTAACCTACAATGAGCAGTTCTTC. Translated: CSELTYNEQFF.